The table lists the clone carrying this TCR beta chain with a count of one. The antigen is undetermined. The study ran its PCR with 60 Vbeta and 13 Jbeta primers. The table came from immunoSEQ multiplex PCR; TCRdb's copy has only in-frame clones and leaves some out. The sample holds 100,000 to 150,000 clones, approximately 80% seen once. Trimming took off 4 bases at V and 2 bases at J, with 4 bases between the two ends. Per the germline V gene, CDR1 is DFQATT and CDR2 is SNEGSKA (reference sequence). The CDR3 covers 11 residues. The sample originates from a study of cytomegalovirus exposure and HLA in healthy donors. Findings and caveats of the study: In vitro work confirmed that a few CMV-associated chains recognize CMV antigens. In an earlier analysis, most TCR beta V segments were productive about 90% or about 30% of the time.

The gene calls are TRBV20-1 and TRBJ2-3; D unclear. This TCR derives from a male donor in good health and CMV-seropositive. Sequenced: PBMCs. In nucleotides, the CDR3 is TGCAGTGCTACCTTCACAGATACGCAGTATTTT. Its protein product is CSATFTDTQYF.